These 29 T cell receptor beta chains were all obtained from the same sample, sequenced in a study of blood T cell repertoires in COVID-19. Clones were read by immunoSEQ multiplex PCR, and TCRdb kept only the in-frame ones, dropping some. The sample shows under 250,000 clones, around 86% of them seen only once. The specimen was peripheral blood. These TCRs come from a young man who had recovered from COVID-19.

This chain links TRBV5-6 with TRBJ2-7, with 9 bases identical to TRBD1. Germline-derived CDR1 and CDR2 are SGHDT and YYEEEE. V was clipped by 5 bases and J by 2 bases; unmatched bases: 8. The CDR3 has 15 residues. Written as DNA, the CDR3 is TGTGCCAGCAGGGGAACCGGGACAGGGACCTACGAGCAGTACTTC. Translated: CASRGTGTGTYEQYF.

On this clone: Other nucleotide sequences from this sample produce the same CDR3. V and J are TRBV5-1 and TRBJ1-4; D is possibly TRBD1 (5 bases). Trimming took 4 bases from V and 0 from J, leaving 10 bases between them. The CDR3 totals 15 residues. The germline gives CDR1 SGHRS, CDR2 YFSETQ. The CDR3 nucleotides are TGCGCCAGCAGCACGGAAGGGGCAACTAATGAAAAACTGTTTTTT. This codes for CASSTEGATNEKLFF.

The chain carries TRBV28 and TRBJ1-4, with a weak D call TRBD1 (5 bases). The CDR3 covers 15 residues. Trimming removed 5 bases from V and 5 bases from J, with 15 bases in between. Germline V gene lookup returns CDR1 MDHEN and CDR2 SYDVKM. The CDR3 nucleotides read TGTGCCAGCAGTACCCCCCAGGGCCTAAATGAAAAACTGTTTTTT. It codes for CASSTPQGLNEKLFF.

The gene calls are TRBV5-4 and TRBJ2-3; TRBD1 aligns across 7 bases. J lost 4 bases, V lost 7 bases, and 12 bases had no gene match. CDR3 length: 15 residues. The germline V gene encodes CDR1 SGHNT and CDR2 YYREEE (reference sequence). The CDR3 region is CASGKTGAPPDTQYF. The CDR3, as DNA: TGTGCCAGCGGAAAAACAGGGGCCCCTCCAGATACGCAGTATTTT.

The chain joins TRBV2 to TRBJ1-4; TRBD1 might be the D (5 bases). CDR3 length: 15 residues. The germline V and J ends were trimmed by 6 bases and 3 bases, with 14 bases remaining between them. The germline gives CDR1 SNHLY, CDR2 FYNNEI. The CDR3 region is CASSLTVGANEKLFF. CDR3 bases: TGTGCCAGCAGCCTGACAGTCGGCGCTAATGAAAAACTGTTTTTT.

The chain uses TRBV6-5 and TRBJ2-2, with TRBD1 matching 9 bases. The CDR3 spans 15 residues. V lost 7 bases and J lost 6; bases outside the gene matches: 9. Germline V gene lookup returns CDR1 MNHEY and CDR2 SVGAGI. The CDR3 loop reads CASIMNRGPPGELFF. CDR3 in DNA: TGTGCCAGCATCATGAACAGGGGGCCCCCCGGGGAGCTGTTTTTT.

V gene TRBV5-8 combines with J gene TRBJ2-3; D perhaps matches TRBD1 (5 bases). Looked up from germline, CDR1 is SGHTS and CDR2 is YDEGEE. The V end was cut by 6 bases, the J end by 6 bases, with 14 bases between. The CDR3 has 13 residues. In DNA form, the CDR3 reads TGTGCCAGCACCCCCAGGGCGGAGGATACGCAGTATTTT. Translating gives CASTPRAEDTQYF.

The chain combines TRBV20-1 with TRBJ1-5, with 7 bases identical to TRBD1. Trimming removed 8 bases from V and 5 bases from J; junction bases left unmatched: 3. Germline CDR1 is DFQATT and CDR2 is SNEGSKA (reference sequence). This CDR3 has 11 residues. CDR3 nucleotides: TGCAGTACCGGACAGGATCAGCCCCAGCATTTT. It yields the protein CSTGQDQPQHF.

The genes are TRBV5-4 and TRBJ2-1, with D hard to call. Germline CDR1 reads SGHNT; CDR2 reads YYREEE (reference sequence). Trimming shortened V by 2 bases and J by 4 bases, and 7 bases separated the two germline ends. The CDR3 has 13 residues. CDR3 amino acids: CASSFYEYNEQFF. The CDR3 DNA reads TGTGCCAGCAGCTTTTATGAGTACAATGAGCAGTTCTTC.

This CDR3 reads CASSQRGGGTGELFF. As DNA, the CDR3 is TGTGCCAGCAGCCAACGGGGGGGCGGCACCGGGGAGCTGTTTTTT. The chain is built from TRBV7-6 and TRBJ2-2, with 8 bases that match TRBD2. CDR3 size: 15 residues. Germline V gene data show CDR1 as SGHVS and CDR2 as FNYEAQ. J was trimmed by 4 bases and V by 5 bases; bases with no gene match: 6.

The chain couples TRBV5-5 to TRBJ1-1; D might be TRBD1 (6 bases). The length of the CDR3 is 14 residues. CDR1 and CDR2 from the germline V gene are SGHKS and YYEKEE (reference sequence). V dropped 1 base and J dropped 3 bases, with 10 bases sitting between them. The CDR3 spells CASSLMGADTEAFF. The CDR3 DNA reads as TGTGCCAGCAGCTTGATGGGGGCGGACACTGAAGCTTTCTTT.

This clone has only one observation. The V and J genes are TRBV19 and TRBJ2-2, with a weak D call TRBD2 (5 bases). Trimming shortened V by 5 bases and J by 5 bases, and 15 bases separated the two germline ends. Germline lookup yields CDR1 LNHDA and CDR2 SQIVND (reference sequence). This CDR3 has 15 amino acids. The CDR3 nucleotides are TGTGCCAGTAGTCCTACCCTAGCATATACCGGGGAGCTGTTTTTT. Translated, it gives CASSPTLAYTGELFF.

The genes are TRBV7-3 and TRBJ2-5; D ambiguous. V gave up 4 bases and J gave up 5 bases, with 17 bases separating them. This CDR3 is built from 15 residues. CDR1 and CDR2 (germline): SGHTA, FQGTGA. The CDR3 DNA reads TGTGCCAGCAGCTCCATGGGCCAACCGCCCGAGACCCAGTACTTC. Translation: CASSSMGQPPETQYF.

The DNA for the CDR3 is TGCGCCAGCAGCTTTCAGCGGGGGGGCCGAGAGACCCAGTACTTC. It is translated as CASSFQRGGRETQYF. The chain carries TRBV5-1 and TRBJ2-5, with 10 bases aligning to TRBD2. CDR3 length: 15 residues. Germline V CDR1 and CDR2: SGHRS, YFSETQ. With V trimmed by 2 bases and J by 4 bases, 5 bases remained unmatched.

The chain recombines TRBV6-1 with TRBJ2-7; possible D gene TRBD1, 6 bases. The CDR3 is 18 amino acids. Trimming removed 0 bases from V and 1 base from J, with 19 bases in between. In germline, CDR1 is MNHNS, CDR2 SASEGT. The CDR3 DNA sequence: TGTGCCAGCAGTGAAGCGTTACGACAGGCGAGCACATCCTACGAGCAGTACTTC. Translation: CASSEALRQASTSYEQYF.

J is TRBJ1-2 and V is TRBV7-9; perhaps TRBD1 as D (5 bases). V shed 5 bases and J shed 9 bases, with 19 bases lying between them. The CDR3 totals 14 residues. Germline lookup yields CDR1 SEHNR and CDR2 FQNEAQ (reference sequence). CDR3 DNA sequence: TGTGCCAGCAGCCCTGGGGGGGGTTTCACAAGCTACACCTTC. It translates to CASSPGGGFTSYTF.

The V call is TRBV5-6, the J call TRBJ2-1; 10 bases align to TRBD2. CDR3 length equals 16 residues. V dropped 5 bases and J dropped 0; count of bases not matched to a gene: 5. From germline, CDR1 is SGHDT and CDR2 YYEEEE. CDR3 bases: TGTGCCAGCAGTCAACTAGCGGGGCTCTCCTACAATGAGCAGTTCTTC. This translates into CASSQLAGLSYNEQFF.

This clone was counted at least ten times. This sample also contains other DNA sequences that code for the same CDR3. The gene calls are TRBV6-4 and TRBJ1-6; 8 positions match TRBD1. Germline loops: CDR1 MRHNA, CDR2 SNTAGT. The junction had 2 bases not matched to a gene; V was cut back by 0 bases and J by 10 bases. The CDR3 is made up of 14 amino acids. This CDR3 is CASSDSSGGSPLHF. CDR3 coding DNA: TGTGCCAGCAGTGACTCGTCAGGGGGCTCACCCCTCCACTTT.

Judged by abundance, this clone is medium-sized. The chain combines TRBV7-8 with TRBJ2-1; 12 bases are a match to TRBD2. CDR3 length: 18 residues. V lost 0 bases to trimming and J lost 5 bases; unmatched junction nucleotides: 8. Germline V gene sequence: CDR1 SGHVS, CDR2 FQNEAQ. For the CDR3, the DNA is TGTGCCAGCAGCTTAGCCCCACCTAGCGGGGGGGTGGACAATGAGCAGTTCTTC. Amino acid sequence: CASSLAPPSGGVDNEQFF. Drawing the rest from reference TRBV7-8 and TRBJ2-1, the complete variable domain is GAGVSQSPRYKVAKRGQDVALRCDPISGHVSLFWYQQALGQGPEFLTYFQNEAQLDKSGLPSDRFFAERPEGSVSTLKIQRTQQEDSAVYLCASSLAPPSGGVDNEQFFGPGTRLTVL.

The V gene is TRBV10-1, the J gene TRBJ1-1; D call uncertain. Trimming cost V 3 bases and J 2 bases, with 4 bases left between them. Germline V lookup: CDR1 WNHNN, CDR2 SYGVQD (reference sequence). The CDR3 covers 12 residues. CDR3 coding DNA: TGCGCCAGCAGTGATCCTAACACTGAAGCTTTCTTT. Protein sequence: CASSDPNTEAFF.

The V and J genes are TRBV25-1 and TRBJ2-3; possible D gene TRBD2, 5 bases. The length of the CDR3 is 15 residues. Germline values: CDR1 MGHDK, CDR2 SYGVNS. V was trimmed by 2 bases and J by 2 bases, leaving 11 bases between them. The CDR3: CASSEGGQATDTQYF. The CDR3 DNA sequence: TGTGCCAGCAGTGAAGGAGGCCAGGCCACAGATACGCAGTATTTT. Variable domain in full (rest from reference TRBV25-1 and TRBJ2-3): EADIYQTPRYLVIGTGKKITLECSQTMGHDKMYWYQQDPGMELHLIHYSYGVNSTEKGDLSSESTVSRIRTEHFPLTLESARPSHTSQYLCASSEGGQATDTQYFGPGTRLTVL.

DNA for the CDR3: TGTGCCAGCAGCTTACTGGGGGACTCTGAAAAACTGTTTTTT. Amino acid sequence: CASSLLGDSEKLFF. The gene calls are TRBV11-2 and TRBJ1-4; maybe TRBD1 (5 bases). The germline CDR1 and CDR2 sequences are SGHAT and FQNNGV. The CDR3 sequence is 14 residues long. V lost 2 bases, J lost 7 bases, and 11 bases lay in between.

The CDR3 DNA is TGCGCCAGCAGCGAAGGGACAGGGGGGAACGAGCAGTACGTC. It encodes CASSEGTGGNEQYV. This sequence joins TRBV5-1 and TRBJ2-7; 11 bases match TRBD1. The germline gives CDR1 SGHRS, CDR2 YFSETQ. This CDR3 has 14 amino acids. V shed 4 bases and J 5 bases; nucleotides not matched to a gene: 5.

The chain carries TRBV4-2 and TRBJ2-7; D possibly corresponds to TRBD2 (6 bases). The CDR3 has 16 amino acids. With 0 bases removed from V and 2 bases from J, the gap between germline ends came to 14 bases. Germline V gene sequence: CDR1 LGHNA, CDR2 YNFKEQ. The CDR3 protein is CASSQEMTGVAYEQYF. CDR3 sequence (DNA): TGTGCCAGCAGCCAAGAAATGACGGGGGTCGCCTACGAGCAGTACTTC.

J is TRBJ1-5 and V is TRBV28, with D unresolved. Germline CDR1 reads MDHEN; CDR2 reads SYDVKM. V lost 1 base and J lost 2, with 12 bases in between. CDR3 length: 16 residues. CDR3 sequence reads: CASSLLQPSGNQPQHF. CDR3 nucleotide sequence: TGTGCCAGCAGTTTATTACAGCCCTCGGGCAATCAGCCCCAGCATTTT.

This chain links TRBV28 with TRBJ1-5; D gene uncertain. CDR1 MDHEN and CDR2 SYDVKM come from the germline V gene. This CDR3 comprises 17 residues. V gave up 2 bases and J gave up 2 bases, with 16 bases separating them. The CDR3 spells CASSLLSGGYGNQPQHF. In DNA, the CDR3 is TGTGCCAGCAGTTTACTTTCAGGTGGTTACGGCAATCAGCCCCAGCATTTT.

The chain is built from TRBV27 and TRBJ1-5; D is uncertain. Trimming shortened V by 4 bases and J by 2 bases, and 9 bases separated the two germline ends. Germline CDR1 is MNHEY and CDR2 is SMNVEV (reference sequence). The CDR3 is made up of 14 amino acids. This chain's CDR3 is CASSSLGGNQPQHF. The CDR3 nucleotides are TGTGCCAGCAGTTCCCTGGGAGGCAATCAGCCCCAGCATTTT.

The CDR3, as DNA: TGTGCCAGCTCACCAACAGGGGGATCTGGAAACACCATATATTTT. Its translation is CASSPTGGSGNTIYF. The chain links TRBV18 to TRBJ1-3; 8 bases agree with TRBD1. The CDR3 spans 15 residues. In germline, CDR1 is KGHSH, CDR2 LQKENI. With 2 bases clipped from V and 1 base from J, the junction kept 1 base outside the gene matches.

The chain uses TRBV30 and TRBJ1-1; D may be TRBD1 (6 bases). V gave up 4 bases and J gave up 5 bases, with 11 bases separating them. The CDR3 runs 12 residues. Per germline, CDR1 GTSNPN and CDR2 SVGIG (reference sequence). CDR3 loop: CAWNPGVTEAFF. CDR3 coding DNA: TGTGCCTGGAATCCAGGGGTAACTGAAGCTTTCTTT.